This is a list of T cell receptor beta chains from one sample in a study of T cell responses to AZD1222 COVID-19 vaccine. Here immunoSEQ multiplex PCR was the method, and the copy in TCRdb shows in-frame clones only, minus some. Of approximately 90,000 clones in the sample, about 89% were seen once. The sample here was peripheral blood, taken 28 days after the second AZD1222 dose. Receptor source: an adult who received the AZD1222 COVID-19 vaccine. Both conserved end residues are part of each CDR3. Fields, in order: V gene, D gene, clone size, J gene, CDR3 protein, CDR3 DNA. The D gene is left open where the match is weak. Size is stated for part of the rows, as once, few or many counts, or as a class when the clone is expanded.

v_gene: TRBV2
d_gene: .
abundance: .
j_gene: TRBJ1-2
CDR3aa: CASCRNEGDGYTF
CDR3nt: TGTGCCTCATGTCGTAATGAGGGGGATGGCTACACCTTC

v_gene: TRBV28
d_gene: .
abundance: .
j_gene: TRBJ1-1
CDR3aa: CASRPPGTNTEAFF
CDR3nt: TGTGCCAGCAGGCCCCCGGGAACGAACACTGAAGCTTTCTTT

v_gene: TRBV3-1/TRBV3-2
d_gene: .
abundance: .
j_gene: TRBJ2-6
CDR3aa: CASSQAGEGAGANVLTF
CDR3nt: TGTGCCAGCAGCCAAGCCGGAGAGGGGGCTGGGGCCAACGTCCTGACTTTC

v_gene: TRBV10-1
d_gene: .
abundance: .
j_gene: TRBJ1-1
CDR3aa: CASSDYNTEAFF
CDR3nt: TGCGCCAGCAGTGATTACAACACTGAAGCTTTCTTT

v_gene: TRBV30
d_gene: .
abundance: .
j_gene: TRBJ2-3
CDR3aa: CAWSVRRSQYF
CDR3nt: TGTGCCTGGAGTGTACGCCGGTCGCAGTATTTT

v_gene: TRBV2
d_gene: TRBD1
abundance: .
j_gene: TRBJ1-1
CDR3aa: CASSERSTGWDTEAFF
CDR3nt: TGTGCCAGCAGCGAGAGATCGACAGGGTGGGACACTGAAGCTTTCTTT

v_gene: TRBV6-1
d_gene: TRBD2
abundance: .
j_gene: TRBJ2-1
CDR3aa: CASSEARLAGAILNYNEQFF
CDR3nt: TGTGCCAGCAGTGAAGCTAGACTAGCGGGGGCCATTCTGAACTACAATGAGCAGTTCTTC

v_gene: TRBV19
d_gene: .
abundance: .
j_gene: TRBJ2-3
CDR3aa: CASSMGVRADTQYF
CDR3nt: TGTGCCAGTAGTATGGGGGTTAGGGCAGATACGCAGTATTTT

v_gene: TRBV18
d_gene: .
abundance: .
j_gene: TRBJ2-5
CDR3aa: CASSPPSRALGETQYF
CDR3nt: TGTGCCAGCTCACCACCGAGCAGGGCCCTTGGGGAGACCCAGTACTTC

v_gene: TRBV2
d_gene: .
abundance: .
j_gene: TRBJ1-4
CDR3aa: CASWGVGDEKLFF
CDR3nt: TGTGCCAGCTGGGGGGTAGGAGATGAAAAACTGTTTTTT

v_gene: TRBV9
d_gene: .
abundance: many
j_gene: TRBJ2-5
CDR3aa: CASSAGVYRPGRLETQYF
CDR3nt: TGTGCCAGCAGCGCCGGGGTTTATCGCCCCGGGCGCTTAGAGACCCAGTACTTC

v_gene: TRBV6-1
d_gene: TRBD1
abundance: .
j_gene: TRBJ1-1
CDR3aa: CASSENFGFTGGGTEAFF
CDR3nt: TGTGCCAGCAGTGAAAACTTCGGATTTACAGGGGGCGGCACTGAAGCTTTCTTT

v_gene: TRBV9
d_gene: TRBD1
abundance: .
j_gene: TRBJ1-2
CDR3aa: CASSTNRQGAGYGYTF
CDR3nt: TGTGCCAGCAGCACTAACCGACAGGGAGCAGGCTATGGCTACACCTTC

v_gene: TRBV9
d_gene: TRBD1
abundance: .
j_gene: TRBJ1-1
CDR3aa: CASSVAGTGEAFF
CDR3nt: TGTGCCAGCAGCGTAGCCGGGACAGGGGAAGCTTTCTTT

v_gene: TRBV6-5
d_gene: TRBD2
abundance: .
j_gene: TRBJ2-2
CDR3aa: CASTMGRGPGELFF
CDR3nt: TGTGCCAGCACTATGGGGAGGGGTCCCGGGGAGCTGTTTTTT

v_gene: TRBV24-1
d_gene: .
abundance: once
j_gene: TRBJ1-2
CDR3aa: CATSDSGHYGYTF
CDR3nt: TGTGCCACCAGTGATTCCGGACACTATGGCTACACCTTC

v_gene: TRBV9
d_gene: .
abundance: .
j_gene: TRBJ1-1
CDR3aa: CASSLQVGDTEAFF
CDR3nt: TGTGCCAGCAGCCTCCAGGTCGGGGACACTGAAGCTTTCTTT

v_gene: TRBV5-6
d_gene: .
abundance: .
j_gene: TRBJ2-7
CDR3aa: CASSLGLDAGEQYF
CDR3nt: TGTGCCAGCAGCTTGGGGCTCGATGCCGGCGAGCAGTACTTC

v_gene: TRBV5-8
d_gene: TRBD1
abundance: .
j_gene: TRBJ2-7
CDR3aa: CASSLQGTGLYEQYF
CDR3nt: TGTGCCAGCAGCCTCCAGGGGACAGGGCTCTACGAGCAGTACTTC

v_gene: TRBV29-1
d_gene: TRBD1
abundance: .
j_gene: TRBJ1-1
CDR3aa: CSARQGLNTEAFF
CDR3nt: TGCAGCGCTAGACAGGGCCTGAACACTGAAGCTTTCTTT